These 30 T cell receptor beta chains originate from one sample sequenced in a study of shared clonotypes between healthy human individuals. The table came from immunoSEQ multiplex PCR; TCRdb's copy has only in-frame clones and leaves some out. Found here are some 2 million clones, 85% to 95% of them singletons; the top ten hold 0.9% to 1.5%. In the naive CD8 group, cells lacked CD45RO and were positively selected for CCR7, so terminally differentiated effector memory CD45RA+ cells were left out. The sequenced sample consisted of naive CD8+ T cells sorted from blood. Source of these receptors: a man aged 18 to 30 in good health.

J is TRBJ2-5 and V is TRBV6-1; D is possibly TRBD2 (5 bases). CDR1 is MNHNS and CDR2 is SASEGT in the germline V gene. This CDR3 region has 15 residues. Trimming removed 5 bases from V and 4 bases from J, with 17 bases in between. For the CDR3, the DNA is TGTGCCAGCAGTCGCGGAGAGGGTCCGGGAGAGACCCAGTACTTC. Amino acid sequence: CASSRGEGPGETQYF.

The CDR3 nucleotides are TGCGCCAGCAGCCCCGAGGGTCCCTACGAGCAGTACTTC. Protein sequence: CASSPEGPYEQYF. The chain joins TRBV5-1 to TRBJ2-7, with a tentative D call TRBD2 (5 bases). Germline loops: CDR1 SGHRS, CDR2 YFSETQ. The CDR3 sequence is 13 residues long. V was cut by 4 bases and J by 2 bases, with 10 bases left in between.

CDR3 sequence (DNA): TGTGCCAGCGGAACGGGGGGAGACTACGAGCAGTACTTC. Its translation: CASGTGGDYEQYF. V gene TRBV5-5 combines with J gene TRBJ2-7; 7 bases fit TRBD2. Germline loops: CDR1 SGHKS, CDR2 YYEKEE (reference sequence). The V gene end was trimmed by 7 bases and the J gene end by 3 bases; junction bases not matched to a gene: 7. CDR3 size: 13 residues.

The chain has TRBV27 and TRBJ1-5; 7 positions match TRBD1. This CDR3 spans 14 amino acids. With V trimmed by 6 bases and J by 9 bases, 11 bases remained unmatched. Germline V gene data show CDR1 as MNHEY and CDR2 as SMNVEV (reference sequence). The CDR3 sequence is CASRTQGETGPQHF. CDR3 in DNA: TGTGCCAGCAGAACTCAGGGGGAGACGGGGCCCCAGCATTTT.

The chain carries TRBV4-1 and TRBJ1-2, with 11 bases fitting TRBD1. J lost 4 bases, V lost 5 bases, and 6 bases had no gene match. Per germline, CDR1 MGHRA and CDR2 YSYEKL. CDR3 length: 15 amino acids. CDR3 nucleotides: TGCGCCAGCAGCAACGGACAGGGGGCTATCTATGGCTACACCTTC. Translated, it gives CASSNGQGAIYGYTF.

The chain is built from TRBV4-1 and TRBJ1-4; tentative D call: TRBD1 (5 bases). The germline V and J ends were trimmed by 3 bases and 3 bases, with 11 bases remaining between them. Germline CDR1 and CDR2: MGHRA and YSYEKL. This CDR3 comprises 15 residues. The CDR3 protein is CASSHYSGSNEKLFF. CDR3 sequence (DNA): TGCGCCAGCAGCCATTATTCAGGGTCTAATGAAAAACTGTTTTTT.

V and J are TRBV2 and TRBJ2-1, with D unclear. The V end was cut by 4 bases, the J end by 10 bases, with 11 bases between. This CDR3 region has 12 residues. Germline assignment: CDR1 SNHLY and CDR2 FYNNEI. The CDR3 protein is CASSGTPKEQFF. Written as DNA, the CDR3 is TGTGCCAGCAGTGGGACCCCAAAGGAGCAGTTCTTC.

This clone showed up just once. The rearrangement joins TRBV27 to TRBJ1-4; D unresolved. Germline values: CDR1 MNHEY, CDR2 SMNVEV (reference sequence). CDR3 length: 17 residues. V was trimmed by 7 bases and J by 3 bases, leaving 21 bases between them. The CDR3 reads CASTPYPPDEANEKLFF. The CDR3, as DNA: TGTGCCAGCACCCCCTACCCCCCGGATGAAGCTAATGAAAAACTGTTTTTT.

This clone was counted between two and nine times. The rearrangement joins TRBV9 to TRBJ1-2; a possible D gene is TRBD1 (5 bases). Germline assignment: CDR1 SGDLS and CDR2 YYNGEE. CDR3 length: 16 amino acids. V dropped 3 bases and J dropped 4 bases, with 19 bases sitting between them. CDR3 region: CASSAQGGGALYGYTF. Written as DNA, the CDR3 is TGTGCCAGCAGCGCTCAGGGTGGCGGGGCCCTCTATGGCTACACCTTC.

The chain joins TRBV7-9 to TRBJ1-4; no reliable D call. This CDR3 is built from 15 residues. Germline CDR1 is SEHNR and CDR2 is FQNEAQ (reference sequence). V dropped 5 bases and J dropped 4 bases, with 14 bases sitting between them. The CDR3 spells CASSPDQVFNEKLFF. For the CDR3, the DNA is TGTGCCAGCAGCCCAGATCAGGTTTTTAATGAAAAACTGTTTTTT.

J is TRBJ1-2 and V is TRBV7-9, with D tentatively TRBD1 (5 bases). V lost 3 bases and J lost 7, with 15 bases in between. Germline V gene data show CDR1 as SEHNR and CDR2 as FQNEAQ (reference sequence). CDR3 size: 14 residues. CDR3 in DNA: TGTGCCAGCAGCTTGGCAGACAGAGCTGGTGGCTACACCTTC. Translated, it gives CASSLADRAGGYTF. The full variable domain, rest sourced from reference TRBV7-9 and TRBJ1-2, is DTGVSQNPRHKITKRGQNVTFRCDPISEHNRLYWYRQTLGQGPEFLTYFQNEAQLEKSRLLSDRFSAERPKGSFSTLEIQRTEQGDSAMYLCASSLADRAGGYTFGSGTRLTVV.

This chain joins TRBV30 and TRBJ2-3, with 8 bases that match TRBD2. The CDR3 loop spans 15 amino acids. The V gene end was trimmed by 2 bases and the J gene end by 2 bases; junction bases not matched to a gene: 6. The germline CDR1 and CDR2 sequences are GTSNPN and SVGIG (reference sequence). The CDR3 here is CAWSTGGGSTDTQYF. CDR3 DNA sequence: TGTGCCTGGAGTACGGGCGGGGGGTCCACAGATACGCAGTATTTT.

This rearrangement joins TRBV10-3 to TRBJ2-1; D call uncertain. V lost 11 bases, J lost 0 bases, and 11 bases lay in between. The CDR3 runs to 13 residues. The germline gives CDR1 ENHRY, CDR2 SYGVKD. The CDR3 reads CAVKDDSYNEQFF. CDR3 coding DNA: TGTGCCGTAAAGGACGACTCCTACAATGAGCAGTTCTTC.

The gene calls are TRBV6-5 and TRBJ2-1; the match to TRBD2 covers 10 bases. Germline CDR1 reads MNHEY; CDR2 reads SVGAGI. V lost 4 bases and J lost 4; bases outside the gene matches: 7. The CDR3 totals 16 residues. For the CDR3, the DNA is TGTGCCAGCAGTTTAACCGGGACTAGCGCATACAATGAGCAGTTCTTC. It encodes CASSLTGTSAYNEQFF.

This chain connects TRBV4-1 to TRBJ2-2; no definite D call. Germline loops: CDR1 MGHRA, CDR2 YSYEKL. V was pared by 4 bases and J by 1 base, with 7 bases between. The CDR3 loop spans 14 amino acids. The CDR3 DNA follows: TGCGCCAGCAGCCGCCGACAGAACACCGGGGAGCTGTTTTTT. Protein product: CASSRRQNTGELFF.

A single count supports this clone. The chain has TRBV9 and TRBJ2-1; possible D gene TRBD2, 6 bases. V was trimmed by 4 bases and J by 5 bases, leaving 13 bases between them. This CDR3 is built from 14 residues. The V gene's germline CDR1 is SGDLS and CDR2 YYNGEE. The CDR3 loop reads CASSPGTLHNEQFF. CDR3 DNA: TGTGCCAGCAGCCCGGGGACTTTGCACAATGAGCAGTTCTTC.

CDR3: CASSLYPTTGEKAGELFF. CDR3 DNA sequence: TGCGCCAGCAGCTTATACCCGACGACAGGGGAGAAGGCCGGGGAGCTGTTTTTT. The V and J genes are TRBV5-1 and TRBJ2-2; 8 nucleotides agree with TRBD1. Looked up from germline, CDR1 is SGHRS and CDR2 is YFSETQ. The CDR3 contains 18 residues. The V segment lost 2 bases and the J segment 6 bases; nucleotides outside the gene matches: 15.

This chain uses TRBV29-1 with TRBJ1-2, with TRBD1 as a possible D gene (6 bases). This CDR3 has 11 amino acids. The germline gives CDR1 SQVTM, CDR2 ANQGSEA. The V gene lost 8 bases and the J gene lost 5 bases, with 12 bases spanning the gap. CDR3 nucleotides: TGCAGCTCTGGGGGGGCATATGGCTACACCTTC. Its translation is CSSGGAYGYTF.

In its sample, this clone was seen once. This sequence joins TRBV9 and TRBJ2-7; D gene unclear. Germline V CDR1 and CDR2: SGDLS, YYNGEE. V gave up 0 bases and J gave up 5 bases, with 15 bases separating them. This CDR3 region has 15 residues. This CDR3 reads CASSVEEVGRNEQYF. As DNA, the CDR3 is TGTGCCAGCAGCGTAGAAGAGGTTGGTAGAAACGAGCAGTACTTC.

As for this clone: The same CDR3 is also encoded by other DNA sequences in this sample. V is TRBV5-4 and J is TRBJ1-2; weak D call: TRBD1 (5 bases). The CDR3 consists of 13 residues. Trimming cost V 2 bases and J 4 bases, with 9 bases left between them. The germline gives CDR1 SGHNT, CDR2 YYREEE (reference sequence). As DNA, the CDR3 is TGTGCCAGCAGCTTATGGGGCGGCTATGGCTACACCTTC. It yields the protein CASSLWGGYGYTF.

The chain recombines TRBV5-1 with TRBJ2-5; TRBD2 agrees at 14 bases. In germline, CDR1 is SGHRS, CDR2 YFSETQ. The CDR3 has 18 residues. J lost 3 bases, V lost 2 bases, and 9 bases had no gene match. CDR3 loop: CASSLGWTSGRSKETQYF. In DNA, the CDR3 is TGCGCCAGCAGCTTAGGATGGACTAGCGGGAGGTCGAAAGAGACCCAGTACTTC.

The chain couples TRBV4-3 to TRBJ2-1, with TRBD2 matching 9 bases. Trimming took 2 bases from V and 0 from J; bases not matched to a gene: 5. The CDR3 runs 17 residues. Germline loops: CDR1 LGHNA, CDR2 YSLEER. The CDR3 coding sequence is TGCGCCAGCAGCCAACTTCTAGCGGGGAGCTCCTACAATGAGCAGTTCTTC. Translating gives CASSQLLAGSSYNEQFF.

This clone was picked up one time. The V call is TRBV11-2, the J call TRBJ1-4; 11 bases fit TRBD1. The CDR3 loop spans 14 amino acids. V was clipped by 5 bases and J by 10 bases; unmatched bases: 6. Per germline, CDR1 SGHAT and CDR2 FQNNGV. CDR3 residues: CASSRGTGGGKLFF. CDR3 nucleotide sequence: TGTGCCAGCAGCCGGGGGACAGGGGGTGGAAAACTGTTTTTT.

The CDR3 DNA reads TGTGCCAGCGGTTGGCAGCAACTAACAATACCCTCAATACAAGAGACCCAGTACTTC. The encoded protein is CASGWQQLTIPSIQETQYF. The V gene is TRBV7-9, the J gene TRBJ2-5; the D is unclear. The length of the CDR3 is 19 residues. The V end lost 8 bases, the J end lost 2 bases, and 30 bases lay between the germline ends. Germline-derived CDR1 and CDR2 are SEHNR and FQNEAQ (reference sequence).

This clone appeared once. The chain carries TRBV6-1 and TRBJ2-3; 10 nucleotides line up with TRBD2. The CDR3 runs to 14 residues. The ends lost 8 bases at V and 2 bases at J; junction bases unmatched: 4. CDR1 and CDR2 from the germline V gene are MNHNS and SASEGT. CDR3: CASGAGGPTDTQYF. CDR3 sequence (DNA): TGTGCCAGCGGAGCGGGGGGGCCCACAGATACGCAGTATTTT.

The chain combines TRBV4-3 with TRBJ1-2; unclear D gene. CDR3 length equals 15 residues. Trimming removed 7 bases from V and 4 bases from J, with 19 bases in between. Germline values: CDR1 LGHNA, CDR2 YSLEER. As DNA, the CDR3 is TGCGCCAGCACCGAAGAGGCGGGTTCCCCCTATGGCTACACCTTC. Protein sequence: CASTEEAGSPYGYTF.

The chain has TRBV7-6 and TRBJ2-1; D possibly matches TRBD1 or TRBD2 (6 bases each). V was pared by 3 bases and J by 11 bases, with 11 bases between. The CDR3 is 12 amino acids. Germline V gene data show CDR1 as SGHVS and CDR2 as FNYEAQ. The CDR3, as DNA: TGTGCCAGCAGCTTGGAGGGGGAGCAGCAGTTCTTC. Amino acids: CASSLEGEQQFF.

The rearrangement joins TRBV7-6 to TRBJ1-4, with 8 bases identical to TRBD1. Losses at the gene ends were 2 bases for V and 8 bases for J; bases not matched to a gene: 1. This CDR3 region has 13 residues. Germline values: CDR1 SGHVS, CDR2 FNYEAQ. CDR3: CASSLWTGEKLFF. The DNA of the CDR3 is TGTGCCAGCAGCTTATGGACAGGGGAAAAACTGTTTTTT.

This chain links TRBV19 with TRBJ2-1, with D maybe TRBD1 (6 bases). Germline V lookup: CDR1 LNHDA, CDR2 SQIVND (reference sequence). CDR3 length: 15 residues. V was cut by 6 bases and J by 0 bases, with 12 bases left in between. In DNA, the CDR3 is TGTGCCAGTAGGGCAGGGGTGAGCTCCTACAATGAGCAGTTCTTC. Protein: CASRAGVSSYNEQFF.

The rearrangement links TRBV4-2 to TRBJ2-3, with TRBD2 matching over 8 bases. The V segment lost 6 bases and the J segment 5 bases; nucleotides outside the gene matches: 10. Germline CDR1 is LGHNA and CDR2 is YNFKEQ. This CDR3 has 15 amino acids. For the CDR3, the DNA is TGTGCCAGCAGGCAAACAGCGGGGGTAATAGATACGCAGTATTTT. This codes for CASRQTAGVIDTQYF.